The 25 T cell receptor beta chains below come from one sample, sequenced in a study of long-term antiretroviral therapy in people with HIV. Survey-level resolution applied to immunoSEQ assay v3.0. The protocol was immunoSEQ multiplex PCR, while the TCRdb copy is restricted to in-frame clones and leaves out a portion. Found here are around 15,000 clones, 70% to 80% of them singletons; the top ten hold 20% to 25%. The material sequenced was unsorted PBMCs, taken 2.1 years after starting antiretroviral therapy. All receptors derive from a man between 40 and 49 years old with HIV.

The rearrangement joins TRBV10-3 to TRBJ2-5, with TRBD2 identical over 13 bases. The length of the CDR3 is 15 residues. The ends lost 10 bases at V and 2 bases at J; junction bases unmatched: 7. The germline CDR1 and CDR2 sequences are ENHRY and SYGVKD. The CDR3 loop is CATLTSGGAQETQYF. The DNA for the CDR3 is TGTGCCACCCTTACTAGCGGGGGGGCTCAAGAGACCCAGTACTTC.

This clone was counted only a few times. This chain uses TRBV29-1 with TRBJ1-2; 9 positions agree with TRBD1. CDR3 length: 13 residues. The germline V gene has CDR1 SQVTM and CDR2 ANQGSEA. The ends lost 7 bases at V and 5 bases at J; junction bases unmatched: 8. The CDR3 here is CSATGGDVYGYTF. Written as DNA, the CDR3 is TGCAGCGCGACAGGGGGGGATGTTTATGGCTACACCTTC. Variable domain in full (rest from reference TRBV29-1 and TRBJ1-2): SAVISQKPSRDICQRGTSLTIQCQVDSQVTMMFWYRQQPGQSLTLIATANQGSEATYESGFVIDKFPISRPNLTFSTLTVSNMSPEDSSIYLCSATGGDVYGYTFGSGTRLTVV.

The rearrangement joins TRBV18 to TRBJ1-6; a weak D match, TRBD1 (6 bases). From germline, CDR1 is KGHSH and CDR2 LQKENI. Trimming took off 6 bases at V and 5 bases at J, with 14 bases between the two ends. CDR3 length equals 15 residues. The CDR3 DNA reads as TGTGCCAGCTCTCGGGGGGCGAACGATAATTCACCCCTCCACTTT. Translating gives CASSRGANDNSPLHF.

V is TRBV30 and J is TRBJ2-6; no firm D call. Germline CDR1 GTSNPN, CDR2 SVGIG (reference sequence). The CDR3 runs to 16 residues. The V end was cut by 1 base, the J end by 0 bases, with 10 bases between. CDR3 amino acids: CAWSDRAYSGANVLTF. The CDR3 DNA reads TGTGCCTGGAGTGATCGGGCCTACTCTGGGGCCAACGTCCTGACTTTC.

Sample share makes this clone medium-sized. The V and J genes are TRBV4-1 and TRBJ2-1; D is ambiguous. This CDR3 has 12 residues. Germline V gene data show CDR1 as MGHRA and CDR2 as YSYEKL. Trimming took off 5 bases at V and 4 bases at J, with 6 bases between the two ends. DNA of the CDR3: TGCGCCAGCAGCTTCGGGTACAATGAGCAGTTCTTC. Its protein product is CASSFGYNEQFF.

The chain links TRBV6-4 to TRBJ2-7; D tentatively reads TRBD1 or TRBD2 (5 bases each). Germline V gene data show CDR1 as MRHNA and CDR2 as SNTAGT. Trimming took 5 bases from V and 2 from J, leaving 10 bases between them. The length of the CDR3 is 13 residues. Written as DNA, the CDR3 is TGTGCCAGCAGTTGGGACGGGCCCTACGAGCAGTACTTC. It codes for CASSWDGPYEQYF.

This clone has a handful of counts. The rearrangement uses TRBV4-1 and TRBJ2-7; the match to TRBD1 covers 11 bases. Losses at the gene ends were 2 bases for V and 3 bases for J; bases not matched to a gene: 3. The CDR3 length is 15 residues. CDR1 is MGHRA, CDR2 YSYEKL, per germline. The CDR3 nucleotides read TGCGCCAGCAGCCAACAGGGGACAGGGGGCTACGAGCAGTACTTC. Translation gives CASSQQGTGGYEQYF.

V usage is TRBV18 and J usage is TRBJ1-2; 8 bases map to TRBD1. The CDR3 is made up of 15 amino acids. Germline V CDR1 and CDR2: KGHSH, LQKENI. Unmatched junction bases numbered 8, after V lost 6 bases and J lost 2 bases. This CDR3 reads CASSHGQGANYGYTF. The CDR3 DNA reads as TGTGCCAGCTCGCATGGACAGGGAGCGAACTATGGCTACACCTTC. Complete variable domain (other parts from reference TRBV18 and TRBJ1-2): NAGVMQNPRHLVRRRGQEARLRCSPMKGHSHVYWYRQLPEEGLKFMVYLQKENIIDESGMPKERFSAEFPKEGPSILRIQQVVRGDSAAYFCASSHGQGANYGYTFGSGTRLTVV.

V usage is TRBV2 and J usage is TRBJ2-5; TRBD2 matches 11 bases. CDR1 and CDR2 from the germline V gene are SNHLY and FYNNEI. V gave up 6 bases and J gave up 3 bases; unmatched junction bases: 3. There are 14 residues in the CDR3. CDR3 DNA sequence: TGTGCCAGCAGGGTACTAGCGGGGGAAGAGACCCAGTACTTC. The encoded protein is CASRVLAGEETQYF.

This chain joins TRBV7-3 and TRBJ1-1, with unresolved D. Per germline, CDR1 SGHTA and CDR2 FQGTGA. This CDR3 is built from 13 residues. V was trimmed by 4 bases and J by 0 bases, leaving 6 bases between them. CDR3: CASSSQMNTEAFF. In DNA form, the CDR3 reads TGTGCCAGCAGCTCTCAAATGAACACTGAAGCTTTCTTT.

This clone was seen a handful of times. The rearrangement uses TRBV5-4 and TRBJ1-2; D ambiguous. CDR1 SGHNT and CDR2 YYREEE come from the germline V gene (reference sequence). The CDR3 runs 12 residues. Deletions cut 6 bases from V and 9 bases from J, with 15 bases between. CDR3 loop: CASMTARRSYTF. The DNA for the CDR3 is TGTGCCAGCATGACCGCCAGGCGCAGCTACACCTTC.

The chain combines TRBV11-2 with TRBJ1-2; possibly TRBD1 for D (5 bases). Trimming took 0 bases from V and 8 from J, leaving 10 bases between them. Looked up from germline, CDR1 is SGHAT and CDR2 is FQNNGV. This CDR3 has 13 residues. The CDR3, as DNA: TGTGCCAGCAGCTTAGATGGGGCTAGAGGCTACACCTTC. It codes for CASSLDGARGYTF. Looking up the rest from reference TRBV11-2 and TRBJ1-2 gives the full variable domain: EAGVAQSPRYKIIEKRQSVAFWCNPISGHATLYWYQQILGQGPKLLIQFQNNGVVDDSQLPKDRFSAERLKGVDSTLKIQPAKLEDSAVYLCASSLDGARGYTFGSGTRLTVV.

This clone was observed once. The CDR3 nucleotides read TGCGCCAGCAGCCAAGATACGATCCAGGGGAGTTTTTATGGCTACACCTTC. Translation: CASSQDTIQGSFYGYTF. The J gene is TRBJ1-2, the V gene TRBV4-1; a possible D gene is TRBD1 (6 bases). There are 17 residues in the CDR3. Between the trimmed V and J ends, which lost 0 bases and 5 bases, there was a span of 19 bases. The germline V gene has CDR1 MGHRA and CDR2 YSYEKL.

This clone was counted a few times. The chain combines TRBV30 with TRBJ1-2, with 7 bases lining up with TRBD1. V shed 4 bases and J 2 bases; nucleotides not matched to a gene: 7. This CDR3 is 14 amino acids long. Germline CDR1 GTSNPN, CDR2 SVGIG (reference sequence). The CDR3 here is CAWTLRGRNYGYTF. In nucleotides, the CDR3 is TGTGCCTGGACCCTGAGGGGGCGAAACTATGGCTACACCTTC.

The chain recombines TRBV27 with TRBJ1-1; D perhaps matches TRBD1 (5 bases). The germline V gene encodes CDR1 MNHEY and CDR2 SMNVEV (reference sequence). V was cut by 6 bases and J by 0 bases, with 8 bases left in between. The CDR3 totals 13 residues. The CDR3 loop is CASSRQLNTEAFF. The CDR3 DNA reads as TGTGCCAGCAGCAGACAGTTGAACACTGAAGCTTTCTTT.

The V and J genes are TRBV11-3 and TRBJ2-3; 8 nucleotides align to TRBD1. Losses at the gene ends were 2 bases for V and 2 bases for J; bases not matched to a gene: 3. Germline lookup yields CDR1 SGHNT and CDR2 YENEEA. CDR3 length: 15 amino acids. The CDR3 loop is CASSLTGGTTDTQYF. DNA of the CDR3: TGTGCCAGCAGCTTAACAGGGGGAACCACAGATACGCAGTATTTT.

The chain recombines TRBV6-1 with TRBJ2-3; D is unresolved. V gave up 3 bases and J gave up 6 bases, with 4 bases separating them. From germline, CDR1 is MNHNS and CDR2 SASEGT. CDR3 size: 11 residues. CDR3 nucleotide sequence: TGTGCCAGCAGTGAGCGTGATACGCAGTATTTT. Protein product: CASSERDTQYF.

This clone was seen only once. The chain links TRBV2 to TRBJ1-6, with D perhaps TRBD1 (5 bases). The CDR3 runs to 14 residues. The ends were cut back, 7 bases at V and 10 bases at J, with 17 bases in the middle. Per germline, CDR1 SNHLY and CDR2 FYNNEI. DNA of the CDR3: TGTGCCAGCATTCTGGAGGGGTTGGAATCACCCCTCCACTTT. Translation: CASILEGLESPLHF.

This sequence joins TRBV19 and TRBJ1-5; perhaps TRBD1 as D (6 bases). Trimming stripped 3 bases from V and 5 bases from J, with 11 bases between. CDR3 size: 14 residues. Germline V CDR1 and CDR2: LNHDA, SQIVND (reference sequence). The CDR3 sequence: CASSIWGAHQPQHF. CDR3 DNA: TGTGCCAGTAGTATTTGGGGGGCCCATCAGCCCCAGCATTTT.

V and J are TRBV7-9 and TRBJ1-1; D gene uncertain. V lost 2 bases and J 3 bases, leaving 4 bases between the germline ends. This CDR3 is 12 amino acids long. Germline loops: CDR1 SEHNR, CDR2 FQNEAQ (reference sequence). For the CDR3, the DNA is TGTGCCAGCAGCTTATCGGACACTGAAGCTTTCTTT. Encoded protein: CASSLSDTEAFF.

The chain couples TRBV28 to TRBJ1-2; D gene unclear. The CDR3 is 14 residues long. Trimming removed 1 base from V and 8 bases from J, with 14 bases in between. Germline-derived CDR1 and CDR2 are MDHEN and SYDVKM. Here the CDR3 reads CASSLLTAHDGYTF. CDR3 nucleotides: TGTGCCAGCAGTTTATTAACTGCCCATGACGGCTACACCTTC.

The V call is TRBV9, the J call TRBJ1-1; tentative D call: TRBD1 (6 bases). The germline V gene encodes CDR1 SGDLS and CDR2 YYNGEE. V was pared by 3 bases and J by 3 bases, with 6 bases between. The CDR3 length is 12 residues. The DNA of the CDR3 is TGTGCCAGCAGCGAGGGGGACACTGAAGCTTTCTTT. Protein sequence: CASSEGDTEAFF.

About this clone itself: At one end, the junction sequence differs from germline, possibly due to a read error. The rearrangement joins TRBV7-9 to TRBJ1-1, with TRBD1 identical over 7 bases. Germline V CDR1 and CDR2: SEHNR, FQNEAQ (reference sequence). This CDR3 is 14 amino acids long. The CDR3 here is CASTLTGTDTEAFF. In DNA, the CDR3 is TGTGCCAGCACCTTAACCGGGACAGACACTGAAGCTTTCTTT.

This chain joins TRBV12-5 and TRBJ1-1, with D uncertain. This CDR3 is 15 amino acids long. CDR1 and CDR2 from the germline V gene are LGHNT and FRNRAP. V lost 5 bases, J lost 1 base, and 14 bases lay in between. The CDR3 DNA is TGTGCTAGTGGTACTAACCCTCAGAAGAACACTGAAGCTTTCTTT. Translated: CASGTNPQKNTEAFF. The variable domain in full, with the rest retrieved from reference TRBV12-5 and TRBJ1-1, is DARVTQTPRHKVTEMGQEVTMRCQPILGHNTVFWYRQTMMQGLELLAYFRNRAPLDDSGMPKDRFSAEMPDATLATLKIQPSEPRDSAVYFCASGTNPQKNTEAFFGQGTRLTVV.

This clone was observed a handful of times. The V call is TRBV4-1, the J call TRBJ1-3; TRBD1 matches 10 bases. The germline CDR1 and CDR2 sequences are MGHRA and YSYEKL. There are 19 residues in the CDR3. V shed 0 bases and J 7 bases; nucleotides not matched to a gene: 15. The CDR3 DNA sequence: TGCGCCAGCAGCCAAGACTCCTTACAGCGGACAGGGGGTTCGAACACCATATATTTT. Encoded protein: CASSQDSLQRTGGSNTIYF.